Listed below are T cell receptor beta chains from one sample, sequenced in a study of T cell changes during pregnancy in multiple sclerosis. This table comes from immunoSEQ multiplex PCR, and its TCRdb copy is limited to in-frame clones, with some not included. The data hold approximately 44,000 clones, with roughly 90% observed a single time. The sample in question was CD4+ T cells from peripheral blood mononuclear cells, obtained in the third trimester of pregnancy. The receptors derive from a female donor with multiple sclerosis, enrolled in a pregnancy study. Each CDR3 is given with its conserved first and last residue. A D gene is named only where the DNA matches it firmly. Clone size, where shown, is once, few, many, or a class for clones that have expanded.

-	TRBJ1-1	-	TRBV20-1	CSAIRDTEAFF	TGCAGTGCTATTCGGGACACTGAAGCTTTCTTT
-	TRBJ2-7	TRBD2	TRBV7-2	CASSPKDGGGLWLVQYF	TGTGCCAGCAGCCCAAAGGATGGGGGAGGGCTCTGGTTAGTGCAGTACTTC
once	TRBJ2-7	TRBD2	TRBV7-9	CASSDTSGTSGSAYEQYF	TGTGCCAGCAGCGACACCTCCGGGACTAGCGGGAGTGCCTACGAGCAGTACTTC
-	TRBJ1-1	-	TRBV6-5	CASSPPPYRSEAFF	TGTGCCAGCAGTCCACCTCCGTACAGGAGTGAAGCTTTCTTT
-	TRBJ2-7	TRBD1	TRBV6-6	CASRLGQGAYEQYF	TGTGCCAGCAGGCTCGGACAGGGCGCCTACGAGCAGTACTTC
-	TRBJ2-1	-	TRBV27	CASSLYFAGRSYNEQFF	TGTGCCAGCAGTTTATATTTTGCGGGCCGCTCCTACAATGAGCAGTTCTTC
once	TRBJ2-3	-	TRBV29-1	CSVRHFADTQYF	TGCAGCGTTCGACATTTCGCAGATACGCAGTATTTT
-	TRBJ2-2	TRBD2	TRBV2	CASRREGHPGELFF	TGTGCCAGCAGGCGGGAGGGCCACCCCGGGGAGCTGTTTTTT
-	TRBJ1-2	TRBD1	TRBV10-1	CASTGSRDRGPGYTF	TGCGCCAGCACTGGCTCTAGGGACAGGGGACCTGGCTACACCTTC
-	TRBJ2-1	TRBD2	TRBV7-7	CASSLRPSGRGEQFF	TGTGCTAGCAGCTTAAGGCCTAGCGGAAGAGGTGAGCAGTTCTTC
-	TRBJ2-5	-	TRBV9	CASSVRVMETQYF	TGTGCCAGCAGCGTACGGGTAATGGAGACCCAGTACTTC
-	TRBJ2-7	-	TRBV7-2	CASSLAHRVSYEQYF	TGTGCCAGCAGCTTAGCGCACAGGGTGTCCTACGAGCAGTACTTC
-	TRBJ2-7	-	TRBV27	CASSLGPGAYAEQYF	TGTGCCAGCAGTTTGGGGCCGGGAGCCTACGCGGAGCAGTACTTC
-	TRBJ2-3	TRBD1	TRBV6-6	CASRQGQASTDTQYF	TGTGCCAGCAGACAAGGACAGGCCAGCACAGATACGCAGTATTTT
-	TRBJ2-5	TRBD1	TRBV7-2	CASSFTGVQETQYF	TGTGCCAGCAGCTTTACAGGGGTGCAAGAGACCCAGTACTTC
-	TRBJ1-1	-	TRBV18	CASSPVSRNTEAFF	TGTGCCAGCTCACCAGTGTCTCGGAACACTGAAGCTTTCTTT
once	TRBJ2-3	TRBD2	TRBV2	CASSEGPAGVNTQYF	TGTGCCAGCAGTGAGGGACCAGCGGGAGTTAATACGCAGTATTTT
-	TRBJ2-2	TRBD1	TRBV27	CASSIHRGLNTGELFF	TGTGCCAGCAGTATCCACAGGGGGCTGAACACCGGGGAGCTGTTTTTT
-	TRBJ1-1	TRBD1	TRBV11-3	CASSSPGQGTTEAFF	TGTGCCAGCAGCTCGCCGGGACAGGGGACGACTGAAGCTTTCTTT
once	TRBJ1-2	TRBD1	TRBV7-6	CASSSGTAPNYGHTF	TGTGCCAGCAGCTCAGGGACAGCTCCTAACTATGGCCACACCTTC
-	TRBJ1-5	-	TRBV19	CASSDNTGLRQPQHF	TGTGCCAGTAGTGACAACACAGGGTTGAGGCAGCCCCAGCATTTT
once	TRBJ2-3	TRBD2	TRBV5-1	CASSRETSGPTDTQYF	TGCGCCAGCAGCCGAGAAACTAGCGGCCCCACAGATACGCAGTATTTT
-	TRBJ2-1	-	TRBV5-4	CASSLDPGNSYNEQFF	TGTGCCAGCAGCTTGGATCCAGGAAACTCCTACAATGAGCAGTTCTTC
-	TRBJ1-3	-	TRBV29-1	CSVEGGGNTIYF	TGCAGCGTAGAAGGAGGCGGAAACACCATATATTTT
-	TRBJ1-4	-	TRBV5-5	CASSRTAGGKLFF	TGTGCCAGCAGCCGGACTGCAGGAGGAAAACTGTTTTTT
-	TRBJ1-5	-	TRBV19	CASTPSFPFQPQHF	TGTGCCAGTACCCCCTCCTTCCCTTTTCAGCCCCAGCATTTT
-	TRBJ2-7	TRBD2	TRBV5-1	CASSLGLNEQYF	TGCGCCAGCAGCCTGGGACTAAACGAGCAGTACTTC
-	TRBJ2-3	TRBD2	TRBV27	CASTLLTSGRADTQYF	TGTGCCAGCACACTTCTAACTAGCGGGAGGGCAGATACGCAGTATTTT
-	TRBJ2-1	TRBD2	TRBV28	CAIDTGTREGSSYNEQFF	TGTGCCATCGACACCGGGACCCGGGAGGGGAGCTCCTACAATGAGCAGTTCTTC
-	TRBJ1-5	TRBD1	TRBV7-8	CASSLRRTGGQQPQHF	TGTGCCAGCAGCTTAAGGAGGACAGGGGGCCAACAGCCCCAGCATTTT
-	TRBJ1-5	-	TRBV18	CASSPMETNQPQHF	TGTGCCAGCTCACCCATGGAGACCAATCAGCCCCAGCATTTT
-	TRBJ1-2	-	TRBV7-9	CASSPHGGGNYGYTF	TGTGCCAGCAGCCCCCATGGGGGGGGTAACTATGGCTACACCTTC
-	TRBJ1-2	-	TRBV5-1	CASSQGHYGYTF	TGCGCCAGCAGCCAGGGTCACTATGGCTACACCTTC
-	TRBJ2-1	TRBD2	TRBV11-2	CASSLTSGGNNEQFF	TGTGCCAGCAGCTTAACTAGCGGGGGAAACAATGAGCAGTTCTTC
-	TRBJ2-7	-	TRBV28	CASRTPRTPVGEQYF	TGTGCCAGCAGGACCCCCCGGACACCCGTTGGCGAGCAGTACTTC
few	TRBJ1-1	TRBD1	TRBV11-3	CASSSGQGETEAFF	TGTGCCAGCAGCTCGGGACAGGGAGAGACTGAAGCTTTCTTT
-	TRBJ1-4	-	TRBV7-9	CASSSRTDTNEKLFF	TGTGCCAGCAGCTCCAGGACAGATACTAATGAAAAACTGTTTTTT
-	TRBJ1-5	TRBD1	TRBV11-2	CASSAGQGRNQPQHF	TGTGCCAGCAGCGCGGGACAGGGGAGGAATCAGCCCCAGCATTTT
-	TRBJ2-1	-	TRBV11-3	CASSFEVGGDEQFF	TGTGCCAGCAGCTTCGAAGTAGGGGGGGATGAGCAGTTCTTC
-	TRBJ1-5	TRBD1	TRBV19	CASSKGQGANFGNQPQHF	TGTGCCAGTAGTAAGGGACAGGGGGCAAACTTTGGCAATCAGCCCCAGCATTTT
-	TRBJ2-5	TRBD2	TRBV9	CASSVGGLAGGPGETQYF	TGTGCCAGCAGCGTAGGAGGACTAGCGGGAGGGCCCGGAGAGACCCAGTACTTC
once	TRBJ2-3	TRBD2	TRBV27	CASKAGYRATDTQYF	TGTGCCAGTAAAGCGGGATATCGGGCAACAGATACGCAGTATTTT
-	TRBJ2-1	-	TRBV27	CASSVLASHNEQFF	TGTGCCAGCAGTGTCCTAGCCTCTCACAATGAGCAGTTCTTC
-	TRBJ2-7	-	TRBV6-1	CASSEGGPTYEQYF	TGTGCCAGCAGTGAAGGGGGCCCTACCTACGAGCAGTACTTC
-	TRBJ1-1	-	TRBV12-5	CASGSGLLKVAFF	TGTGCTAGTGGTTCCGGACTTCTGAAGGTGGCTTTCTTT
once	TRBJ2-5	TRBD2	TRBV11-3	CASSLAVTRLAGQYF	TGTGCCAGCAGCTTAGCTGTAACCCGGCTAGCGGGGCAGTACTTC
-	TRBJ1-4	-	TRBV7-9	CASSGANGEKLFF	TGTGCCAGCAGTGGGGCAAACGGCGAAAAACTGTTTTTT
-	TRBJ2-7	-	TRBV10-3	CAITSRVQYF	TGTGCCATCACTTCGAGAGTCCAGTACTTC
-	TRBJ1-1	-	TRBV6-6	CASGSGDYNVNTEAFF	TGTGCCAGCGGATCGGGGGACTATAACGTGAACACTGAAGCTTTCTTT
few	TRBJ1-1	-	TRBV30	CAWSVEGFTEAFF	TGTGCCTGGAGTGTAGAGGGTTTCACTGAAGCTTTCTTT
-	TRBJ1-2	-	TRBV15	CATSNDRDYGYTF	TGTGCCACCAGCAACGACCGGGATTATGGCTACACCTTC
-	TRBJ2-1	-	TRBV21-1	CASHINPLQTSGSRGNRHYNEQFF	TGTGCCAGCCACATAAACCCTTTACAGACTAGCGGGAGTCGAGGTAATAGACACTACAATGAGCAGTTCTTC
-	TRBJ2-7	-	TRBV7-2	CASSLAGERTYEQYF	TGTGCCAGCAGCTTAGCGGGAGAGAGGACCTACGAGCAGTACTTC
-	TRBJ2-2	TRBD2	TRBV7-2	CASSLVGAGGVTNTGELFF	TGTGCCAGCAGCTTAGTAGGTGCGGGAGGGGTCACGAACACCGGGGAGCTGTTTTTT
-	TRBJ2-5	TRBD1	TRBV18	CASSPAAAGGAETQYF	TGTGCCAGCTCACCAGCCGCCGCAGGGGGCGCAGAGACCCAGTACTTC